Listed below are T cell receptor beta chains from one sample, sequenced in a study of post-analysis software for immune sequencing data. TCRdb reanalysed the PCR reads using MiXCR and keeps one entry per CDR3 protein. The sample has approximately 250,000 distinct CDR3 sequences; around 34% are singletons. Sequenced input: blood. Source of these receptors: a girl aged 10 to 17 with multiple sclerosis. CDR3s include the opening cysteine and the closing phenylalanine or tryptophan. The D gene is left open where the match is weak. Some rows have no size entry. The others give once, few or many, or a class for an expanded clone.

>15|-|TRBD1|TRBJ2-1|TRBV12-3/TRBV12-4
CASSPRQGRSNEQFF
TGTGCCAGCAGTCCCCGACAGGGCAGATCCAATGAGCAGTTCTTC
>14|many|TRBD2|TRBJ2-3|TRBV12-3/TRBV12-4
CASTNLGGSDTQYF
TGTGCCAGCACCAACCTCGGGGGGTCGGATACGCAGTATTTT
>17|-|-|TRBJ2-3|TRBV30
CARSPRLAGASTDTQYF
TGTGCCCGGAGTCCGAGATTAGCCGGGGCTAGCACAGATACGCAGTATTTT
>17|many|TRBD2|TRBJ2-3|TRBV6-1
CASSEAGLAGTTDTQYF
TGTGCCAGCAGTGAAGCCGGGCTAGCGGGGACCACAGATACGCAGTATTTT
>16|many|TRBD1|TRBJ1-4|TRBV12-3/TRBV12-4
CASSLGTGATNEKLFF
TGTGCCAGCAGTTTGGGGACAGGCGCAACTAATGAAAAACTGTTTTTT
>12|many|-|TRBJ2-5|TRBV20-1
CSARASVETQYF
TGCAGTGCTAGAGCCTCCGTCGAGACCCAGTACTTC
>14|once|-|TRBJ2-7|TRBV5-1
CTSSIVGEEYEQYF
TGCACCAGCAGCATAGTGGGAGAGGAGTACGAGCAGTACTTC
>13|few|TRBD2|TRBJ2-7|TRBV5-6
CASSLWTSRRQYF
TGTGCCAGCAGCTTATGGACTAGTCGTAGGCAGTACTTC
>14|-|-|TRBJ1-2|TRBV5-1
CASSLSSGGYGYTF
TGCGCCAGCAGCTTGTCCTCGGGAGGCTATGGCTACACCTTC
>14|many|TRBD2|TRBJ2-1|TRBV20-1
CSAPLAGAYNEQFF
TGCAGTGCTCCTCTAGCGGGGGCGTACAATGAGCAGTTCTTC
>13|-|TRBD2|TRBJ2-7|TRBV20-1
CSARTSGTNEQYF
TGCAGTGCTAGGACTAGCGGGACCAACGAGCAGTACTTC
>16|few|-|TRBJ2-1|TRBV7-3
CASSSRHSGGKNEQFF
TGTGCCAGCAGCTCGCGCCATTCAGGGGGGAAAAATGAGCAGTTCTTC
>16|once|TRBD2|TRBJ2-2|TRBV12-3/TRBV12-4
CASSPLAGGRNGELFF
TGTGCCAGCAGTCCCTTGGCGGGGGGGCGTAACGGGGAGCTGTTTTTT
>13|-|-|TRBJ1-1|TRBV14
CASSRIPGTEAFF
TGTGCCAGCAGTAGGATTCCGGGCACTGAAGCTTTCTTT
>15|-|TRBD1|TRBJ1-2|TRBV12-3/TRBV12-4
CASSLTDRGLYGYTF
TGTGCCAGCAGTTTAACGGACAGGGGGCTCTATGGCTACACCTTC
>15|-|TRBD1|TRBJ2-5|TRBV25-1
CASSFEDRVPETQYF
TGTGCCAGCTCTTTCGAGGACAGGGTCCCAGAGACCCAGTACTTC
>15|-|-|TRBJ2-3|TRBV29-1
CSGMGVLTSTDTQYF
TGCAGCGGAATGGGCGTCTTAACTTCCACAGATACGCAGTATTTT
>12|-|-|TRBJ2-3|TRBV4-2
CASRSDTDTQYF
TGTGCCAGCCGGAGCGACACAGATACGCAGTATTTT
>15|once|-|TRBJ2-1|TRBV6-4
CASSDSLGLLNEQFF
TGTGCCAGCAGTGACTCCCTTGGACTACTCAATGAGCAGTTCTTC
>15|many|-|TRBJ2-1|TRBV5-1
CASSLDGSVRNEQFF
TGCGCCAGCAGCTTGGACGGGAGCGTCCGGAATGAGCAGTTCTTC
>18|-|-|TRBJ2-4|TRBV5-5
CASSLGGLRALAKNIQYF
TGTGCCAGCAGCTTGGGGGGGCTCCGGGCCTTAGCCAAAAACATTCAGTACTTC
>15|many|TRBD2|TRBJ2-5|TRBV3-1
CASSLSSGGQETQYF
TGTGCCAGCAGCCTATCTAGCGGGGGGCAAGAGACCCAGTACTTC
>16|many|TRBD1|TRBJ1-1|TRBV9
CASSVGSDRGSLEAFF
TGTGCCAGCAGCGTAGGGTCAGACAGGGGGTCGTTGGAAGCTTTCTTT
>14|-|-|TRBJ2-7|TRBV7-9
CASSASGPSYEQYF
TGTGCCAGCAGCGCGAGCGGGCCCTCCTACGAGCAGTACTTC
>12|many|TRBD1|TRBJ2-7|TRBV28
CASSFDRAKQYF
TGTGCCAGCAGTTTCGACAGGGCCAAGCAGTACTTC
>15|many|-|TRBJ2-3|TRBV4-1
CASSQGGGGPDTQYF
TGCGCCAGCAGCCAAGGAGGAGGGGGGCCAGATACGCAGTATTTT
>14|once|-|TRBJ2-7|TRBV6-1
CASSDGEASDEQYF
TGTGCCAGCAGTGATGGGGAGGCATCCGACGAGCAGTACTTC
>14|once|TRBD1|TRBJ2-1|TRBV10-3
CAIRRDRGSDEQFF
TGTGCCATCAGGCGGGACAGGGGTAGTGATGAGCAGTTCTTC
>15|once|TRBD2|TRBJ2-7|TRBV5-1
CASSSGGYSKYEQYF
TGCGCCAGCAGCTCGGGGGGGTACAGTAAATACGAGCAGTACTTC
>14|many|TRBD1|TRBJ2-3|TRBV10-1
CASSSGQAPGTQYF
TGCGCCAGCAGTTCCGGACAGGCCCCAGGTACGCAGTATTTT
>10|many|-|TRBJ2-1|TRBV20-1
CSDSANEQFF
TGCAGTGACTCCGCTAATGAGCAGTTCTTC
>11|few|-|TRBJ1-1|TRBV29-1
CSVGHNTEAFF
TGCAGCGTGGGACACAACACTGAAGCTTTCTTT